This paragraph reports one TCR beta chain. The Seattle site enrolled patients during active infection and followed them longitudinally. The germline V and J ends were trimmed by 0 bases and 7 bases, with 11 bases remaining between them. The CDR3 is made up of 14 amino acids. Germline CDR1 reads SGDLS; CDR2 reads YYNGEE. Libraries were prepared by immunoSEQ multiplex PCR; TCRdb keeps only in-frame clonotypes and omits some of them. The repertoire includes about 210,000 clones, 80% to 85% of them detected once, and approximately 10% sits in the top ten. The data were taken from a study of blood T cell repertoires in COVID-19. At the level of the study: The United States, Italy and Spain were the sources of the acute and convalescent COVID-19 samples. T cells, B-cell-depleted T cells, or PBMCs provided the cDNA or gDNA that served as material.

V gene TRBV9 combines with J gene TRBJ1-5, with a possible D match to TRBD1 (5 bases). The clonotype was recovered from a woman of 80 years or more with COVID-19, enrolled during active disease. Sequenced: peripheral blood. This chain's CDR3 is CASSVAGGAQPQHF. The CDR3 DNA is TGTGCCAGCAGCGTAGCCGGGGGAGCGCAGCCCCAGCATTTT. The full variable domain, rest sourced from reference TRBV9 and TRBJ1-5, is DSGVTQTPKHLITATGQRVTLRCSPRSGDLSVYWYQQSLDQGLQFLIQYYNGEERAKGNILERFSAQQFPDLHSELNLSSLELGDSALYFCASSVAGGAQPQHFGDGTRLSIL.